Shown below are 15 T cell receptor beta chains from a single sample sequenced in a study of control samples from healthy donors and cancer patients (dated by TCRdb to about 2020). Libraries were built with the immunoSEQ multiplex PCR assay. In its TCRdb copy, this immuneACCESS table keeps in-frame sequences only and misses some clones. Where compared with another copy, unresolved V genes explain less than half of these, and the others have no known cause. The sample contains 35,000 to 55,000 clones, roughly three quarters of them found a single time. Of the sample, under 20% is held by the ten largest clones. Specimen: formalin-fixed, paraffin-embedded tissue. The receptors originated from a male donor with melanoma.

This sequence joins TRBV28 and TRBJ2-6, with unresolved D. Germline CDR1 MDHEN, CDR2 SYDVKM. The length of the CDR3 is 17 residues. V shed 2 bases and J shed 0 bases, with 11 bases lying between them. CDR3 sequence: CASSLADPNSGANVLTF. Written as DNA, the CDR3 is TGTGCCAGCAGTTTAGCGGATCCGAACTCTGGGGCCAACGTCCTGACTTTC.

This clone occurred a few times. This chain uses TRBV10-2 with TRBJ2-2; D ambiguous. Trimming cost V 0 bases and J 5 bases, with 10 bases left between them. Germline V gene lookup returns CDR1 WSHSY and CDR2 SAAADI. The CDR3 is 15 amino acids. The CDR3 region is CASSESGGWTGELFF. In DNA form, the CDR3 reads TGCGCCAGCAGTGAGTCTGGTGGGTGGACCGGGGAGCTGTTTTTT.

The chain joins TRBV28 to TRBJ2-5, with no clear D. This CDR3 comprises 12 residues. V gave up 6 bases and J gave up 4 bases, with 9 bases separating them. The germline CDR1 and CDR2 sequences are MDHEN and SYDVKM. DNA of the CDR3: TGTGCCAGCAGCCGACGCACAGAGACCCAGTACTTC. As protein: CASSRRTETQYF.

This clone was recorded only once. The chain has TRBV27 and TRBJ2-7, with TRBD2 matching 8 bases. The germline V gene has CDR1 MNHEY and CDR2 SMNVEV (reference sequence). This CDR3 contains 21 residues. The V and J ends lost 4 bases and 6 bases, in that order; junction bases with no gene match: 29. In nucleotides, the CDR3 is TGTGCCAGCAGTTGGTTTGAAAAGAGTAGAGGAAACGGGACTAGTTTTATCGAGCAGTACTTC. Amino acids: CASSWFEKSRGNGTSFIEQYF.

This clone was found many times. The gene calls are TRBV3-1 (or the pseudogene TRBV3-2) and TRBJ2-7; 10 positions agree with TRBD2. The CDR3 is made up of 16 amino acids. V was pared by 0 bases and J by 0 bases, with 2 bases of the junction left unmatched. Germline loops: CDR1 LGHDT, CDR2 YNNKEL (reference sequence). CDR3 sequence (DNA): TGTGCCAGCAGCCAAGAGAGCGGGGGGGCCTCCTACGAGCAGTACTTC. Translation gives CASSQESGGASYEQYF.

There are a few counts of this clone. This sequence joins TRBV19 and TRBJ2-7; 13 nucleotides match TRBD2. V shed 5 bases and J 4 bases; nucleotides not matched to a gene: 11. Germline V gene lookup returns CDR1 LNHDA and CDR2 SQIVND (reference sequence). The CDR3 has 17 residues. CDR3 protein: CASSPPRTSGSLYEQYF. CDR3 nucleotides: TGTGCCAGTAGTCCCCCCAGGACTAGCGGGAGCCTGTACGAGCAGTACTTC.

The chain has TRBV6-5 and TRBJ2-1; 12 positions agree with TRBD2. Germline V gene data show CDR1 as MNHEY and CDR2 as SVGAGI. The CDR3 contains 15 residues. Trimming took 7 bases from V and 4 from J; bases not matched to a gene: 5. CDR3 in amino acids: CASTGLAGPYNEQFF. The CDR3, as DNA: TGTGCCAGCACTGGACTAGCGGGACCTTACAATGAGCAGTTCTTC.

The chain couples TRBV7-9 to TRBJ2-5; D is ambiguous. Germline V gives CDR1 SEHNR, CDR2 FQNEAQ (reference sequence). V was trimmed by 3 bases and J by 5 bases, leaving 16 bases between them. CDR3 size: 15 residues. The DNA for the CDR3 is TGTGCCAGCAGCTTGGGAAGCAGCTTGTACGAGACCCAGTACTTC. Translation: CASSLGSSLYETQYF.

This sequence joins TRBV18 and TRBJ2-1, with 11 bases aligning to TRBD2. The CDR3 has 16 amino acids. The germline CDR1 and CDR2 sequences are KGHSH and LQKENI. V shed 3 bases and J 9 bases; nucleotides not matched to a gene: 10. DNA for the CDR3: TGTGCCAGCTCACCGGAACTAGCGGGAGTTTCCCGTGAGCAGTTCTTC. Translated: CASSPELAGVSREQFF.

This clone is medium-sized within its sample. The chain combines TRBV6-1 with TRBJ2-6, with D uncertain. This CDR3 contains 15 residues. Per germline, CDR1 MNHNS and CDR2 SASEGT. Trimming left V 3 bases short and J 1 base short, with 7 bases between. The CDR3 DNA sequence: TGTGCCAGCAGTGAGCTGGGATCTGGGGCCAACGTCCTGACTTTC. This encodes CASSELGSGANVLTF.

The rearrangement joins TRBV2 to TRBJ2-7; D is ambiguous. Germline-derived CDR1 and CDR2 are SNHLY and FYNNEI. V lost 5 bases, J lost 0 bases, and 5 bases lay in between. The CDR3 is 12 amino acids. CDR3 in amino acids: CASSLSSYEQYF. The CDR3 nucleotides are TGTGCCAGCAGTCTAAGCTCCTACGAGCAGTACTTC.

This clone was found a few times. This sequence joins TRBV19 and TRBJ1-4; D call uncertain. The V and J ends lost 0 bases and 6 bases respectively, with 5 bases between them. CDR3 length equals 13 residues. Germline CDR1 and CDR2: LNHDA and SQIVND (reference sequence). CDR3: CASSIDPDEKLFF. The CDR3 nucleotides are TGTGCCAGTAGTATAGACCCGGATGAAAAACTGTTTTTT.

A few counts support this clone. This sequence joins TRBV3-1 (or the pseudogene TRBV3-2) and TRBJ1-5; D not resolved. The CDR3 has 16 amino acids. Trimming took off 0 bases at V and 7 bases at J, with 16 bases between the two ends. Germline CDR1 reads LGHDT; CDR2 reads YNNKEL (reference sequence). CDR3 sequence (DNA): TGTGCCAGCAGCCAAGATTTTGGTGGGTTGGGGCAGCCCCAGCATTTT. It encodes CASSQDFGGLGQPQHF.

The chain joins TRBV6-5 to TRBJ1-2; 7 bases are a match to TRBD1. Germline V lookup: CDR1 MNHEY, CDR2 SVGAGI. After removal of 5 bases from V and 0 bases from J, the junction contained 3 bases not matched to a gene. This CDR3 contains 14 residues. The CDR3 coding sequence is TGTGCCAGCAGTACGGGGACAGCTAACTATGGCTACACCTTC. It specifies CASSTGTANYGYTF.

The rearrangement joins TRBV5-1 to TRBJ2-1; TRBD2 matches 8 bases. After removal of 4 bases from V and 7 bases from J, the junction contained 10 bases not matched to a gene. CDR3 length: 15 residues. Germline values: CDR1 SGHRS, CDR2 YFSETQ. The chain's CDR3 is CASSGDGRERNEQFF. For the CDR3, the DNA is TGCGCCAGCAGCGGCGACGGGAGGGAAAGGAATGAGCAGTTCTTC.